Each of the 14 T cell receptor beta chains below was sequenced from the same sample in a study of CD8+ T cells in alopecia areata. The sequencing template was cDNA reverse transcribed from extracted RNA. This table comes from immunoSEQ multiplex PCR, and its TCRdb copy is limited to in-frame clones, with some not included. The specimen has about 300,000 clones, none found just once. On the basis of CD4, CD8alpha, NKG2D, NKG2ACE and other markers, pooled cutaneous lymph node cells were sorted. Sequenced material: CD4+ T cells sorted from a lymph node. The receptors originated from a C3H/HeJ mouse with alopecia areata. Strain haplotype (MHC): H2-k.

The sample holds a few counts of this clone. The germline and genes are mouse ones. The read finishes 4 residues shy of the CDR3 end, and the germline J gene is used to complete it. The chain carries TRBV19 and TRBJ1-1; TRBD1 matches at 9 bases. Germline V gives CDR1 FNHDT, CDR2 SITEND (reference sequence). The CDR3 extends over 13 amino acids. Incomplete CDR3 DNA: TGTGCCAGCAGTATAAGGGACAGGGCA. Amino acids: CASSIRDRA. The entire CDR3 sequence reads CASSIRDRAEVFF.

The table lists this clone with a few counts. Gene names denote mouse genes. The read is 4 residues too short to cover the CDR3 end, so that end is filled in from the germline J gene. V is TRBV13-2 and J is TRBJ2-5; 9 bases line up with TRBD2. CDR3 size: 16 residues. CDR1 and CDR2 from the germline V gene are NNHNN and SYGAGS (reference sequence). CDR3 DNA (partial): TGTGCCAGCGGTGCCCCTTCGACTGGGGGAAAAGAC. It specifies CASGAPSTGGKD. The full-length CDR3 reads as CASGAPSTGGKDTQYF.

Of note for this clone: Gene labels here are mouse ones. Coverage ceases 4 residues before the CDR3 finishes, and the germline J gene fills in the end. The rearrangement uses TRBV17 and TRBJ2-7, with 8 bases matching TRBD2. The junction had 5 bases not matched to a gene; V was cut back by 4 bases and J by 0 bases. The germline CDR1 and CDR2 sequences are MNHDT and YYDKIL. The CDR3 sequence is 15 residues long. The CDR3 loop reads CASSNHWGSSYEQYF. The covered CDR3 bases are TGTGCTAGCAGTAACCACTGGGGGAGCTCCTAT.

A few counts support this clone. Germline and genes here are mouse. The missing CDR3 end, 4 residues past where the read stops, is filled in from the germline J gene. At the DNA level, this CDR3 is encoded by other sequences in the same sample as well. The chain carries TRBV1 and TRBJ2-1; D may be TRBD1 or TRBD2 (5 bases each). V was clipped by 0 bases and J by 0 bases, with 6 bases between them. Germline V CDR1 and CDR2: NSQYPW, LRSPGD (reference sequence). There are 15 residues in the CDR3. CDR3 residues: CTCSAEGVNYAEQFF. The CDR3 bases that were read are TGCACCTGCAGTGCAGAGGGGGTTAACTATGCT.

In its sample, this clone was seen a few times. Gene and germline names: mouse. The missing CDR3 end, 4 residues past where the read stops, is filled in from the germline J gene. This chain uses TRBV1 with TRBJ2-1; 8 nucleotides line up with TRBD2. V shed 2 bases, J shed 0 bases, and the junction held 3 bases outside the gene matches. This CDR3 has 16 residues. Germline CDR1 and CDR2: NSQYPW and LRSPGD (reference sequence). The CDR3 protein is CTCSALWGDNYAEQFF. The covered CDR3 bases are TGCACCTGCAGTGCACTCTGGGGGGATAACTATGCT.

This clone was seen a few times. Each gene name is a mouse one. The read ends 4 residues early relative to the CDR3; the germline J gene fills the gap. The V and J genes are TRBV13-3 and TRBJ2-3, with D tentatively TRBD1 (7 bases). The germline V and J ends were trimmed by 0 bases and 3 bases, with 11 bases remaining between them. The CDR3 has 15 amino acids. Germline V lookup: CDR1 NNHDY, CDR2 SYVADS. The CDR3 bases that were read are TGTGCCAGCAGTGATGGTAGGGGGCGGGCAGAA. Its protein is CASSDGRGRAE. The CDR3, in full, reads CASSDGRGRAETLYF.

This clone was counted a few times. Mouse gene names apply. The sequenced fragment ends 4 residues before the CDR3 boundary, so the rest is inferred from the germline J gene. This sample includes further DNA sequences coding for the same CDR3. This rearrangement joins TRBV13-1 to TRBJ2-3, with D possibly being TRBD2 (7 bases). Germline CDR1 reads NSHNY; CDR2 reads SYGAGN. V lost 3 bases, J lost 0 bases, and 11 bases lay in between. The CDR3 extends over 15 amino acids. CDR3 DNA (partial): TGTGCCAGCAGTGGAGGGGGGGGGAGTGCAGAA. It codes for CASSGGGGSAE. The whole CDR3 protein reads CASSGGGGSAETLYF.

To note about this clone: Genes and germline come from the mouse. Read data end 4 residues before the CDR3 end; the end is taken from the germline J gene. The genes are TRBV1 and TRBJ2-4, with D maybe TRBD2 (6 bases). Germline V CDR1 and CDR2: NSQYPW, LRSPGD (reference sequence). This CDR3 has 14 residues. The V gene lost 3 bases and the J gene lost 3 bases, with 10 bases spanning the gap. The CDR3 loop reads CTCSADWPQNTLYF. The covered CDR3 bases are TGCACCTGCAGTGCCGACTGGCCCCAAAAC.

There are many counts of this clone. Here the gene names and germline are mouse. The read is 4 residues too short to cover the CDR3 end, so that end is filled in from the germline J gene. V and J are TRBV19 and TRBJ2-2; maybe TRBD1 (5 bases). In germline, CDR1 is FNHDT, CDR2 SITEND (reference sequence). V lost 4 bases, J lost 3 bases, and 10 bases lay in between. The CDR3 consists of 14 residues. CDR3 region: CASSPKQDTGQLYF. The DNA read from the CDR3 is TGTGCCAGCAGTCCTAAACAGGACACCGGG.

The sample holds a few counts of this clone. Each gene name is a mouse one. The CDR3 end is not reached by the read, which stops 4 residues before it; the germline J gene fills it in. The V gene is TRBV13-1, the J gene TRBJ2-1; 8 positions agree with TRBD2. The V gene end was trimmed by 1 base and the J gene end by 6 bases; junction bases not matched to a gene: 3. In germline, CDR1 is NSHNY, CDR2 SYGAGN. The CDR3 extends over 14 amino acids. The CDR3 DNA, read in part, is TGTGCCAGCAGTGATCCGGGGGGGCGTGCT. It yields the protein CASSDPGGRA. The full CDR3 protein reads CASSDPGGRAEQFF.

About this clone itself: One end of the junction is discordant with germline, which a read error may explain. Genes and germline come from the mouse. CDR3 bases read: TGCATCTGCAGTGCAGTCGGGGACAGAAATTAT. This sequence encodes CICSAVGDRNY. The whole CDR3 reads CICSAVGDRNYEQYF. V is TRBV1 and J is TRBJ2-7, with 7 positions matching TRBD1. The DNA ends 4 residues before the CDR3 does, and the rest of the CDR3 is filled in from the germline J gene. Germline CDR1 reads NSQYPW; CDR2 reads LRSPGD (reference sequence). This CDR3 has 15 amino acids. The full variable domain, completed using reference TRBV1 and TRBJ2-7, is VTLLEQNPRWRLVPRGQAVNLRCILKNSQYPWMSWYQQDLQKQLQWLFTLRSPGDKEVKSLPGADYLATRVTDTELRLQVANMSQGRTLYCICSAVGDRNYEQYFGPGTRLTVL.

This clone has more than one count but fewer than ten. All gene names here are mouse names. Read coverage stops 4 residues before the CDR3 terminus; the germline J gene supplies the remainder. The gene calls are TRBV13-3 and TRBJ2-3; D is ambiguous. V lost 1 base and J lost 1, with 7 bases in between. The CDR3 covers 14 residues. The germline gives CDR1 NNHDY, CDR2 SYVADS. The CDR3 spells CASSDQEGAETLYF. The sequenced part of the CDR3 DNA is TGTGCCAGCAGTGATCAGGAGGGTGCAGAA.

As for this clone: The germline and genes are mouse ones. The sequence runs out 4 residues before the end of the CDR3; the remainder is reconstructed from the germline J gene. V is TRBV13-3 and J is TRBJ2-3; TRBD2 matches 13 bases. Germline assignment: CDR1 NNHDY and CDR2 SYVADS. J lost 0 bases, V lost 6 bases, and 4 bases had no gene match. The CDR3 sequence is 16 residues long. The CDR3: CASTPGLGGSAETLYF. CDR3 DNA, as far as it was read: TGTGCCAGCACCCCGGGACTGGGGGGGAGTGCAGAA.

About this clone itself: These gene names are mouse names. The read terminates 4 residues ahead of where the CDR3 ends, so the germline J gene completes it. The chain links TRBV17 to TRBJ1-2; 10 nucleotides match TRBD1. This CDR3 is 15 amino acids long. CDR1 and CDR2 from the germline V gene are MNHDT and YYDKIL. V shed 1 base, J shed 1 base, and the junction held 0 bases outside the gene matches. The DNA read from the CDR3 is TGTGCTAGCAGTAGAGGGGACAGGGGAAACTCC. Protein: CASSRGDRGNS. The whole CDR3 is CASSRGDRGNSDYTF.